Each of the 6 T cell receptor beta chains below was sequenced from the same sample in a study of breast tumors, draining lymph nodes, adjacent tissues. Using its own MiXCR run on the multiplex PCR reads, TCRdb lists one record per CDR3 protein. This table holds more than 50,000 distinct CDR3 sequences, less than 60% found once. Input material: breast tumor tissue. These receptors all stem from a female donor with breast cancer. Some clones in this sample may be carry-over from other donors' samples.

V gene TRBV5-4 combines with J gene TRBJ1-1, with a tentative D call TRBD1 (5 bases). V shed 4 bases and J shed 1 base, with 17 bases lying between them. The CDR3 totals 16 residues. Germline V CDR1 and CDR2: SGHNT, YYREEE (reference sequence). This CDR3 is CASSGDRGGRNTEAFF. In DNA form, the CDR3 reads TGTGCCAGCAGCGGAGACCGGGGCGGGAGGAACACTGAAGCTTTCTTT.

V is TRBV18 and J is TRBJ1-2, with D possibly matching TRBD1 (6 bases). The CDR3 totals 15 residues. Trimming removed 4 bases at V and 6 bases at J, with 18 bases between. Germline assignment: CDR1 KGHSH and CDR2 LQKENI. Written as DNA, the CDR3 is TGTGCCAGCTCACACTACAGGGTAGAGCACGATGGCTACACCTTC. Translated, it gives CASSHYRVEHDGYTF.

This clonotype was recorded at least ten times. V is TRBV18 and J is TRBJ2-3, with TRBD2 identical over 8 bases. With 5 bases clipped from V and 4 bases from J, the junction kept 8 bases outside the gene matches. CDR3 size: 15 residues. Germline V CDR1 and CDR2: KGHSH, LQKENI. In DNA form, the CDR3 reads TGTGCCAGCTCATCGGGACTAGGGGCCCCAGATACGCAGTATTTT. It translates to CASSSGLGAPDTQYF.

The gene calls are TRBV15 and TRBJ1-6, with D tentatively TRBD1 (5 bases). This CDR3 spans 15 amino acids. CDR1 and CDR2 from the germline V gene are LNHNV and YYDKDF (reference sequence). V lost 1 base and J 10 bases, leaving 14 bases between the germline ends. This CDR3 reads CATSRARGAGSPLHF. The CDR3 bases are TGTGCCACCAGCAGAGCTCGGGGCGCGGGATCACCCCTCCACTTT.

The chain uses TRBV7-2 and TRBJ1-5; weak D call: TRBD1 (6 bases). V was pared by 1 base and J by 1 base, with 11 bases between. CDR3 length: 16 residues. Germline V gives CDR1 SGHTA, CDR2 FQGNSA. The CDR3 here is CASSLGGQGSNQPQHF. The DNA of the CDR3 is TGTGCCAGCAGCTTAGGGGGCCAGGGGAGCAATCAGCCCCAGCATTTT.

This clonotype was picked up a small number of times. The rearrangement joins TRBV6-5 to TRBJ1-6, with D unclear. CDR3 size: 14 residues. V shed 3 bases and J shed 9 bases, with 12 bases lying between them. Germline CDR1 MNHEY, CDR2 SVGAGI. CDR3 sequence: CASSYGRRGSPLHF. DNA of the CDR3: TGTGCCAGCAGTTATGGTCGGAGAGGTTCACCCCTCCACTTT.